The 10 T cell receptor beta chains below were found in one sample sequenced in a study of cytomegalovirus exposure and HLA in healthy donors. Researchers ran the PCR with 60 Vbeta and 13 Jbeta primers. The repertoire was sequenced with immunoSEQ multiplex PCR; TCRdb's copy has only in-frame clones and lacks some. The sample has hundreds of thousands of clones, 70% to 90% seen once. The sample consisted of PBMCs. These receptors were obtained from a young man in good health and CMV-seronegative.

The chain uses TRBV5-8 and TRBJ1-5; D is uncertain. The CDR3 is 14 amino acids. The V end was cut by 4 bases, the J end by 3 bases, with 11 bases between. The germline V gene encodes CDR1 SGHTS and CDR2 YDEGEE. In DNA form, the CDR3 reads TGTGCCAGCAGCCATGGACTAGACAATCAGCCCCAGCATTTT. Its translation: CASSHGLDNQPQHF.

The rearrangement links TRBV28 to TRBJ2-1; D is perhaps TRBD1 (6 bases). With 8 bases removed from V and 8 bases from J, the gap between germline ends came to 10 bases. This CDR3 has 11 amino acids. CDR1 is MDHEN and CDR2 is SYDVKM in the germline V gene. The DNA for the CDR3 is TGTGCCAGCGCGGACAGAGATGAGCAGTTCTTC. Protein sequence: CASADRDEQFF.

The chain uses TRBV6-4 and TRBJ1-6; D perhaps matches TRBD1 (6 bases). The length of the CDR3 is 14 residues. Trimming took off 3 bases at V and 9 bases at J, with 12 bases between the two ends. Germline CDR1 is MRHNA and CDR2 is SNTAGT. The CDR3 nucleotides read TGTGCCAGCAGTGAGGGGAGGGGGAGTTCACCCCTCCACTTT. Its translation is CASSEGRGSSPLHF.

This chain connects TRBV7-9 to TRBJ1-3, with 8 positions matching TRBD1. The germline V gene encodes CDR1 SEHNR and CDR2 FQNEAQ (reference sequence). V dropped 1 base and J dropped 0; count of bases not matched to a gene: 8. The CDR3 has 18 amino acids. In DNA form, the CDR3 reads TGTGCCAGCAGCTTAGACTTGGACAGGGAGGTCTCTGGAAACACCATATATTTT. Translation gives CASSLDLDREVSGNTIYF.

The chain uses TRBV10-1 and TRBJ2-7, with D possibly matching TRBD2 (7 bases). V lost 11 bases and J 5 bases, leaving 19 bases between the germline ends. The germline gives CDR1 WNHNN, CDR2 SYGVQD (reference sequence). The CDR3 is made up of 13 amino acids. CDR3 DNA sequence: TGCGCCCTTAGAGGGGGGGGCCTAAACGAGCAGTACTTC. It yields the protein CALRGGGLNEQYF.

This chain uses TRBV6-1 with TRBJ2-7; 9 bases are a match to TRBD1. This CDR3 comprises 14 residues. Germline lookup yields CDR1 MNHNS and CDR2 SASEGT. The V segment lost 6 bases and the J segment 3 bases; nucleotides outside the gene matches: 6. The CDR3 sequence is CASRAGTGLYEQYF. The CDR3 region has the DNA TGTGCCAGCAGGGCCGGGACAGGGCTCTACGAGCAGTACTTC.

The chain links TRBV6-1 to TRBJ2-7, with TRBD2 as a possible D gene (7 bases). Per the germline V gene, CDR1 is MNHNS and CDR2 is SASEGT. V was clipped by 3 bases and J by 2 bases, with 14 bases between them. The CDR3 runs to 15 residues. The CDR3: CASSDAGARAYEQYF. The CDR3 DNA reads TGTGCCAGCAGTGATGCGGGGGCACGGGCCTACGAGCAGTACTTC.

This clone was detected only once. The rearrangement links TRBV5-1 to TRBJ1-6; the match to TRBD1 covers 7 bases. CDR1 is SGHRS, CDR2 YFSETQ, per germline. CDR3 size: 13 residues. V was clipped by 9 bases and J by 7 bases; unmatched bases: 7. The CDR3 loop is CANDRERNSPLHF. Here the CDR3 DNA reads TGCGCCAACGACAGGGAACGGAATTCACCCCTCCACTTT.

The chain links TRBV29-1 to TRBJ1-2, with 8 bases lining up with TRBD1. This CDR3 is 11 amino acids long. Germline lookup yields CDR1 SQVTM and CDR2 ANQGSEA. J lost 12 bases, V lost 5 bases, and 8 bases had no gene match. This chain's CDR3 is CSVKTGVLNTF. CDR3 nucleotide sequence: TGCAGCGTTAAGACAGGGGTCTTGAACACCTTC. The full variable domain, completed using reference TRBV29-1 and TRBJ1-2, is SAVISQKPSRDICQRGTSLTIQCQVDSQVTMMFWYRQQPGQSLTLIATANQGSEATYESGFVIDKFPISRPNLTFSTLTVSNMSPEDSSIYLCSVKTGVLNTFGSGTRLTVV.

V is TRBV4-1 and J is TRBJ1-2; D is perhaps TRBD1 (6 bases). This CDR3 spans 15 amino acids. Germline V CDR1 and CDR2: MGHRA, YSYEKL. V lost 6 bases to trimming and J lost 8 bases, with 22 bases between them. The CDR3 region is CASRPIGTPYGGYTF. CDR3 in DNA: TGCGCCAGCAGACCGATCGGGACACCCTACGGGGGCTACACCTTC.